A selection of T cell receptor beta chains follows, all from one sample in a study of shared clonotypes between healthy human individuals. Method: immunoSEQ multiplex PCR; TCRdb's copy keeps in-frame clones and lacks some. The sample holds some 2,000,000 clones; roughly 94% are singletons and the top ten take 0.13%. The sample consisted of naive CD4+ T cells sorted from blood. The receptors were sampled from a man aged 18 to 29 in good health. Each CDR3 is given with its conserved first and last residue. D genes are given only for firm matches. Not every row has a clone size; where given, it reads once, few, many or a size class.

j_call d_call v_call clone_size cdr3_nt cdr3_aa
TRBJ2-7 . TRBV27 . TGTGCCAGCAGCCTCGGTGCGTCGTACTCCTACGAGCAGTACTTC CASSLGASYSYEQYF
TRBJ2-7 TRBD2 TRBV7-3 . TGTGCCAGCAGCTTAACCGGCGGGGGTTACGAGCAGTACTTC CASSLTGGGYEQYF
TRBJ1-6 . TRBV5-7 . TGTGCCAGCACCTTGGGGGTCAGAGAGAATTCACCCCTCCACTTT CASTLGVRENSPLHF
TRBJ1-5 TRBD1 TRBV19 . TGTGCCAGTAGTCCCTGGGACAGGGGGTACAATCAGCCCCAGCATTTT CASSPWDRGYNQPQHF
TRBJ1-4 . TRBV18 . TGTGCCAGCTCACCAGGCGCAGCGGCTAATGAAAAACTGTTTTTT CASSPGAAANEKLFF
TRBJ1-2 . TRBV15 . TGTGCCACCAGCAGAGATAGGCAGGCCAACTATGGCTACACCTTC CATSRDRQANYGYTF
TRBJ2-5 TRBD1 TRBV23-1 . TGCGCCAGCAGTCATCCCACAAATCGTAGACAGGGCGGGGAGACCCAGTACTTC CASSHPTNRRQGGETQYF
TRBJ2-5 . TRBV10-3 . TGTGCCATCAGCTCTCCGGGACCGATGGAGACCCAGTACTTC CAISSPGPMETQYF
TRBJ2-3 TRBD1 TRBV28 once TGTGCCAGCAGTTGGACAGGGACAGATACGCAGTATTTT CASSWTGTDTQYF
TRBJ2-7 . TRBV7-8 . TGTGCCAGCAGCTTAGTAAGAAAAGCGGATAGCTCCTACGAGCAGTACTTC CASSLVRKADSSYEQYF
TRBJ1-4 . TRBV5-4 once TGTGCCAGCAGCTTGAAAGGGGGGCCCTCGGAAAAACTGTTTTTT CASSLKGGPSEKLFF
TRBJ2-7 TRBD1 TRBV19 . TGTGCCAGTAAACCCTCCGGGACAGCTTCCTACGAGCAGTACTTC CASKPSGTASYEQYF
TRBJ2-3 . TRBV2 few TGTGCCACCCCAGAGGGCCCCGAGGGCACAGATACGCAGTATTTT CATPEGPEGTDTQYF
TRBJ1-6 . TRBV30 . TGTGCCTGGACTGGGGCGACGGATTCACCCCTCCACTTT CAWTGATDSPLHF
TRBJ2-6 . TRBV9 . TGTGCCAGCAGCGCATTAAGCTCTGGGGCCAACGTCCTGACTTTC CASSALSSGANVLTF
TRBJ2-7 . TRBV19 . TGTGCCAGTAGTATAGGCCATAATACCTACGAGCAGTACTTC CASSIGHNTYEQYF
TRBJ1-2 . TRBV18 . TGTGCCAGCTCACCTCTCGAGAGAGGGAATGGCTACACCTTC CASSPLERGNGYTF
TRBJ1-2 . TRBV5-6 . TGTGCCAGCAGCGCAGCCTCATATGGCTACACCTTC CASSAASYGYTF
TRBJ2-3 TRBD2 TRBV15 . TGTGCCACCAGCAGAGGCCCGTCGCCTAGCGGGATAATCCCCATTGGGTATACGCAGTATTTT CATSRGPSPSGIIPIGYTQYF
TRBJ1-6 TRBD1 TRBV5-6 . TGTGCCAGCAGCTCGGGACAAGGGGGCTCACCCCTCCACTTT CASSSGQGGSPLHF
TRBJ1-4 . TRBV28 . TGTGCCAGCACCCTAGCGGGTCTCACTAATGAAAAACTGTTTTTT CASTLAGLTNEKLFF
TRBJ1-2 TRBD1 TRBV15 . TGTGCCACCAGCAGAGATCTGACTGACAGGGCGGGCTACACCTTC CATSRDLTDRAGYTF
TRBJ2-1 . TRBV19 . TGTGCCAGTAGTAGATCTACGCTAGCTTCCTACAATGAGCAGTTCTTC CASSRSTLASYNEQFF
TRBJ1-2 TRBD1 TRBV6-1 . TGTGCCAGCAGGGGACAGGGAGGGATCTATGGCTACACCTTC CASRGQGGIYGYTF
TRBJ1-1 . TRBV18 . TGTGCCAGCTCACAGATTGGGGTTATGAACACTGAAGCTTTCTTT CASSQIGVMNTEAFF
TRBJ1-5 TRBD1 TRBV28 . TGTGCCAGCAGCGACAGGGAGCTCGGCAATCAGCCCCAGCATTTT CASSDRELGNQPQHF
TRBJ1-2 . TRBV6-6 . TGTGCCAGCGGACAGACTTATGGCTACACCTTC CASGQTYGYTF
TRBJ2-3 . TRBV15 . TGTGCCACCAGCAGTTACGGGGGTCCTACAGATACGCAGTATTTT CATSSYGGPTDTQYF
TRBJ1-2 TRBD1 TRBV28 . TGTGCCAGCAGCTCACCTCCGCCGGGGACAGACTATGGCTACACCTTC CASSSPPPGTDYGYTF
TRBJ2-1 TRBD2 TRBV10-3 . TGTGCCATCAGCGAGACTAGCGGGAGGGCCAGCAATGAGCAGTTCTTC CAISETSGRASNEQFF
TRBJ1-2 . TRBV12-5 once TGTGCTAGTGGTTTGTCGGGCACTCTTAATGGCTACACCTTC CASGLSGTLNGYTF
TRBJ2-1 . TRBV7-9 . TGTGCCAGCAGCTTAAGAGAGACAGTATACAATGAGCAGTTCTTC CASSLRETVYNEQFF
TRBJ2-6 . TRBV30 . TGTGCCTGTAGCCTAACTGGGGCCAACGTCCTGACTTTC CACSLTGANVLTF
TRBJ2-1 . TRBV21-1 . TGTGCCAGCAGCAAAGCGCGTCTAGCGGGAGAAGTTAGGAATGAGCAGTTCTTC CASSKARLAGEVRNEQFF
TRBJ2-3 . TRBV6-1 . TGTGCCAGCACCCCACAGTACCCAGATACGCAGTATTTT CASTPQYPDTQYF
TRBJ1-1 . TRBV4-3 . TGCGCCAGCAGCCAAGAAGCCAGGGGATCGAACACTGAAGCTTTCTTT CASSQEARGSNTEAFF
TRBJ1-3 TRBD1 TRBV10-2 . TGCGCCAGCAGTGAGTCGACCGGGACAGGGCGGAGGAACACCATATATTTT CASSESTGTGRRNTIYF
TRBJ2-2 TRBD2 TRBV9 . TGTGCCAGCAGCGTAGGTCTAGCGGGGGTTATAGGGGAGCTGTTTTTT CASSVGLAGVIGELFF
TRBJ2-3 . TRBV20-1 . TGCAGCGTAGCGGTCACAGATACGCAGTATTTT CSVAVTDTQYF
TRBJ1-5 . TRBV6-1 . TGTGCCAGCAGTGAAATGGCTGGGACCTTCAATCAGCCCCAGCATTTT CASSEMAGTFNQPQHF
TRBJ2-2 . TRBV11-2 . TGTGCCAGCAGCTTCTCCGCGGCCGGGGTGGGAACCGGGGAGCTGTTTTTT CASSFSAAGVGTGELFF